This record concerns one T cell receptor (beta chain) sequence. This CDR3 comprises 15 residues. Germline assignment: CDR1 SGHRS and CDR2 YFSETQ. The V and J ends lost 5 bases and 8 bases respectively, with 22 bases between them. This sample is drawn from a study of CD8 T cells in Susac syndrome. It was with random hexamers that 0.5 to 1 ug RNA was reverse transcribed. Via MiXCR, TCRdb re-called the immunoSEQ multiplex PCR reads, giving one row per CDR3 protein. The sample carries some 200,000 distinct CDR3 sequences, 95% recorded once. Sequencing of TCR beta was performed on blood CD8+ and CD4+ T cells.

The sequence was collected from a human donor with multiple sclerosis. The sample comprised CD4+ T cells from PBMCs. V and J are TRBV5-1 and TRBJ1-1, with a weak D call TRBD1 (6 bases). The CDR3 reads CASRRDVGAVGEAFF. The DNA of the CDR3 is TGCGCCAGCAGGCGTGACGTGGGGGCTGTTGGGGAAGCTTTCTTT.